This T cell receptor beta chain was observed in a study of CD8 T cells in ankylosing spondylitis. Broader study findings: Matched synovial fluid from ankylosing spondylitis patients was reported to be enriched for disease-linked clones.

This clonotype came up many times. Its antigen is as yet unknown. MiXCR was run by TCRdb on the 5' RACE reads, yielding one entry per CDR3 protein. The profile shows about 300,000 distinct CDR3 sequences, approximately 10% of them singletons. The CDR3 length is 16 residues. The germline V and J ends were trimmed by 0 bases and 4 bases, with 15 bases remaining between them. Germline lookup yields CDR1 ENHRY and CDR2 SYGVKD. This chain connects TRBV10-3 to TRBJ2-5; no firm D call. The sequence was obtained from a female donor with ankylosing spondylitis or in good health (not recorded which). Sequenced: blood, either unsorted or a sorted T cell fraction (not recorded which). As DNA, the CDR3 is TGTGCCATCAGTGAGTCGATATGGGGTACCGGAGAGACCCAGTACTTC. This codes for CAISESIWGTGETQYF.